This TCR beta chain is from a study of blood T cell repertoires in COVID-19. Study summary: In each case, the material was cDNA or gDNA derived from T cells, B-cell-depleted T cells, or PBMCs.

How the authors handled the data: Cell counts per sample came from amplifying reference gene primers. Profiling relied on immunoSEQ multiplex PCR, and the TCRdb table lists in-frame clones only, not all of them. V, J and clone size are those of that table, while D and trimming were read from the DNA. The sample holds approximately 350,000 clones, around 83% seen once. The CDR3 is 14 amino acids. After removal of 3 bases from V and 8 bases from J, the junction contained 7 bases not matched to a gene. CDR1 is SEHNR, CDR2 FQNEAQ, per germline (reference sequence). The participants were between about 18 and 90 years old and came from about two dozen US areas. Cohort 3 donors counted as recovered after two negative PCRs, clearance, or resolved symptoms.

The specimen sequenced was PBMCs or T cells enriched from blood (not recorded which). This rearrangement joins TRBV7-9 to TRBJ1-2; 9 bases agree with TRBD1. This receptor was obtained from a woman aged 45-59 years who had recovered from COVID-19. The CDR3 sequence is CASSFPWTGEGYTF. The CDR3, as DNA: TGTGCCAGCAGCTTTCCCTGGACAGGGGAGGGCTACACCTTC.